This entry concerns a single TCR beta chain. This clonotype showed up just a few times. What this receptor recognizes is not known. There are no base qualities to consult, and no much larger clone falls within one base. This sample was taken from a study of T cells after yellow fever vaccination (dated by TCRdb to between 2018 and 2021). Background on the whole study: The SMART-Seq v4 Ultra Low Input RNA kit was used to prepare libraries from fractions with low cell numbers. Bulk TCR alpha and beta repertoires were sequenced longitudinally to track T-cell clones before and after primary and booster YFV17D yellow fever vaccination. Two healthy male donors made up the cohort, one aged 18 to 30 years and the other aged 30 to 40 years. Blood was collected at multiple timepoints before and after primary and secondary immunization, and bulk PBMC replicates and cell subsets were isolated.

Synthesis of TCR cDNA relied on 5'RACE template switching, a step that introduced a universal primer site along with unique molecular identifiers. cDNA synthesis was primed from both the TCR alpha and TCR beta constant segments. Libraries were amplified in two PCR steps, with sample barcodes and sequencing adapters added in the second step. Sequencing of the libraries was done on either Illumina HiSeq 2500 (2x100 bp) or NovaSeq (2x150 bp). As for how the authors treated the data: Demultiplexing of reads and collapsing into UMI consensus sequences were performed with MIGEC, and V(D)J alignment was carried out with MiXCR. Using edgeR on replicate PBMC samples, clonotypes were called vaccine-responding if FDR was below 0.01 and the log2 fold change was above 5 up to day 15. Bulk clonotypes were assigned CD4 or CD8 identity according to which sequenced CD4 or CD8 repertoire held them at higher abundance. The public reads were reanalyzed by TCRdb: fastp trimming at Q25, MiXCR alignment, in-frame beta chains only. Duplicate CDR3 protein sequences are folded into a single record with the most common DNA and genes. TCRdb assigned the V and J calls; the authors' analysis was not used. A total of around 400,000 distinct CDR3 sequences appear in this sample, roughly 12% of them only once. The top ten clonotypes cover around 20% of the sample.

V was cut back by 4 bases and J by 4 bases, leaving a gap of 13 bases between them. From cysteine to phenylalanine, the CDR3 is 13 amino acids long. Only the CDR3 part of the read is kept: 39 bases, read in frame from the first base. The germline V gene encodes CDR1 GTSNPN and CDR2 SVGIG (reference sequence). What the work shows at the level of the full study, not this receptor alone: Because only a couple of donors were included in the study, the extent to which the findings can be generalized is limited. After the booster, most clones that had expanded after primary vaccination were detected again (approximately 96% of CD4 and under 90% of CD8), suggesting broad maintenance of memory. Computational filtering was required because FACS-sorted repertoires could contain abundant contaminating clonotypes from the bulk population. The secondary T-cell response was found to be weaker but faster than the primary response, with a peak reached on day 5 rather than on day 15. A small share of clonotypes was detected in both CD4 and CD8 compartments, with the overlap likely arising from convergent recombination.

The treatment or condition label, as the study defines it: live attenuated yellow fever vaccine strain. At every blood-draw timepoint, two biological replicates of bulk PBMCs were collected. A standard Ficoll-Paque protocol was used to isolate PBMCs from peripheral blood. TriZol was used to extract RNA from bulk PBMCs, from CD4 and CD8 fractions, and from dextramer-positive and dextramer-negative fractions. Recombination connected TRBV30 to TRBJ2-5, with the D gene possibly TRBD1 or TRBD2, each one fitting 6 bases. The sequence came from a man aged 18 to 29 who received the YFV17D yellow fever vaccine. The sample consisted of PBMCs, taken on the day of the first yellow fever vaccination. The CDR3 loop reads CAWNRGLRETQYF. The bases are TGTGCCTGGAATCGGGGGCTTCGAGAGACCCAGTACTTC.